Each of the 7 T cell receptor beta chains below was sequenced from the same sample in a study of blood T cells in healthy people across ages. Through a sample-barcoded 5' primer and a J-beta primer mix, a second PCR was run for roughly 7 to 12 cycles. TCRdb passed the 5' RACE reads through MiXCR, listing each CDR3 protein once. This table holds about 900,000 distinct CDR3 sequences, around 46% found once. Sample: blood. These receptor sequences come from a man between 25 and 39 years old in good health.

The chain carries TRBV12-3 or TRBV12-4 and TRBJ2-3, with 10 bases lining up with TRBD2. This CDR3 is 16 amino acids long. V dropped 7 bases and J dropped 5; count of bases not matched to a gene: 12. The CDR3 DNA reads as TGTGCCAGCAACTTTGGGGCTAGCGGGGGTGGAGATACGCAGTATTTT. This sequence encodes CASNFGASGGGDTQYF.

This clonotype has only one observation. The genes are TRBV6-5 and TRBJ1-1; the D gene is possibly TRBD1 (5 bases). V was trimmed by 0 bases and J by 5 bases, leaving 13 bases between them. CDR3 length: 15 residues. Germline CDR1 reads MNHEY; CDR2 reads SVGAGI. The CDR3 protein is CASSYSQGMGTEAFF. CDR3 DNA sequence: TGTGCCAGCAGTTACTCCCAGGGTATGGGAACTGAAGCTTTCTTT.

The sample holds a few counts of this clonotype. J is TRBJ1-1 and V is TRBV4-1; tentatively, D is TRBD1 (6 bases). The V end was cut by 3 bases, the J end by 0 bases, with 14 bases between. Germline V CDR1 and CDR2: MGHRA, YSYEKL. CDR3 size: 16 residues. CDR3 sequence reads: CASSHHGQPLNTEAFF. In DNA form, the CDR3 reads TGCGCCAGCAGCCATCACGGACAGCCCTTGAACACTGAAGCTTTCTTT.

This clonotype was recorded many times. The chain recombines TRBV6-1 with TRBJ2-5, with 7 nucleotides matching TRBD2. V dropped 0 bases and J dropped 1; count of bases not matched to a gene: 2. CDR1 MNHNS and CDR2 SASEGT come from the germline V gene. CDR3 length: 15 amino acids. In DNA, the CDR3 is TGTGCCAGCAGTGAAGCGTCGGGGGGCCAAGAGACCCAGTACTTC. This encodes CASSEASGGQETQYF.

This clonotype appeared a few times. V is TRBV4-1 and J is TRBJ1-2, with D unresolved. The CDR3 runs to 14 residues. Germline V gene sequence: CDR1 MGHRA, CDR2 YSYEKL. V was trimmed by 0 bases and J by 0 bases, leaving 5 bases between them. CDR3 bases: TGCGCCAGCAGCCAAGAAACAGCTAACTATGGCTACACCTTC. Translated, it gives CASSQETANYGYTF.

This chain links TRBV6-6 with TRBJ1-4; a possible D gene is TRBD1 (5 bases). CDR1 and CDR2 (germline): MNHNY, SVGAGI (reference sequence). V was cut by 2 bases and J by 7 bases, with 11 bases left in between. The CDR3 runs 14 residues. The CDR3 bases are TGTGCCAGCAGTTACCGGGGGGAGGGTGAAAAACTGTTTTTT. Its translation is CASSYRGEGEKLFF.

The rearrangement joins TRBV12-3 or TRBV12-4 to TRBJ1-2; 7 positions match TRBD1. The length of the CDR3 is 14 residues. The V gene end was trimmed by 10 bases and the J gene end by 6 bases; junction bases not matched to a gene: 14. Here the CDR3 reads CATPRHDRANGYTF. In DNA form, the CDR3 reads TGTGCCACCCCCCGGCATGACAGGGCAAATGGCTACACCTTC.